Listed here is a single T cell receptor (beta chain). The antigen is undetermined. This specimen comes from a study of PD-1 blockade in classical Hodgkin lymphoma. General observations from the study: TCR diversity at baseline was reported to be reduced in newly diagnosed patients relative to healthy donors. Patients starting nivolumab under 1 year after ASCT were excluded.

As to time point: cycle 4 day 1 (C4D1), after 5 to 7 weeks of nivolumab. No patient escaped relapse after autologous stem cell transplantation, and brentuximab vedotin exposure varied. Best response was recorded as complete response, partial response or progressive disease. V was clipped by 5 bases and J by 6 bases, with 13 bases between them. The CDR3 runs to 13 residues. Germline V gene sequence: CDR1 MNHNY, CDR2 SVGAGI (reference sequence). Clones were read by immunoSEQ multiplex PCR, and TCRdb kept only the in-frame ones, dropping some. The sample contains 30,000 or so clones, around three quarters of which appear only once.

This clonotype originated in a human donor with classical Hodgkin lymphoma. The sample in question was peripheral blood mononuclear cells (PBMCs), obtained before the fourth cycle of nivolumab. The chain employs TRBV6-6 and TRBJ1-1; D is uncertain. The DNA of the CDR3 is TGTGCCAGCAGTACGAAGACCACGGCTGAAGCTTTCTTT. This codes for CASSTKTTAEAFF.